These 10 T cell receptor beta chains were sequenced from one sample in a study of blood T cell repertoires in COVID-19 (dated by TCRdb to 2020 to 2022). The library was obtained by the immunoSEQ multiplex PCR assay. Drawn from immuneACCESS, this table holds only the in-frame rearrangements with V and J called that TCRdb kept. Clones are partly lost; checked studies trace under half to an unresolved V gene and leave the rest unexplained. This sample holds 190,000 or so clones; around 80% were observed only once. The biggest ten clones account for around 2.8% of the sample. Specimen: peripheral blood. The source of these receptors is an elderly woman with active or convalescent COVID-19.

The chain employs TRBV7-2 and TRBJ2-7; D is possibly TRBD1 (6 bases). V was clipped by 3 bases and J by 6 bases, with 9 bases between them. The CDR3 consists of 12 residues. Looked up from germline, CDR1 is SGHTA and CDR2 is FQGNSA. CDR3 sequence: CASSFGTIEQYF. The CDR3 nucleotides read TGTGCCAGCAGCTTCGGGACAATCGAGCAGTACTTC.

As regards this clone: At one of its ends the junction is not consistent with the germline gene, which may arise from a read error. The chain joins TRBV7-8 to TRBJ2-3; 7 bases match TRBD1. The CDR3 covers 12 residues. Germline loops: CDR1 SGHVS, CDR2 FQNEAQ. The CDR3 nucleotides read TGTGCCAGCAGCCGCGACAGGGCAAGGTGGAGATTT. Residues: CASSRDRARWRF.

This chain links TRBV5-1 with TRBJ2-1; D not resolved. V lost 4 bases and J lost 2, with 16 bases in between. CDR3 length: 16 amino acids. Germline V CDR1 and CDR2: SGHRS, YFSETQ. CDR3 in amino acids: CASSAAGIDTYNEQFF. The CDR3 DNA sequence: TGCGCCAGCAGCGCCGCCGGCATTGACACCTACAATGAGCAGTTCTTC.

The chain combines TRBV19 with TRBJ2-2; D is possibly TRBD1 (6 bases). Germline V gene lookup returns CDR1 LNHDA and CDR2 SQIVND (reference sequence). The CDR3 extends over 16 amino acids. V was pared by 5 bases and J by 6 bases, with 19 bases between. CDR3 DNA: TGTGCCAGTAGTCTCTACCTGGACAGAGGGTCCGGGGAGCTGTTTTTT. This translates into CASSLYLDRGSGELFF.

The rearrangement joins TRBV10-3 to TRBJ1-3, with TRBD1 identical over 8 bases. CDR1 and CDR2 from the germline V gene are ENHRY and SYGVKD. The CDR3 is made up of 15 amino acids. The ends lost 11 bases at V and 6 bases at J; junction bases unmatched: 15. The CDR3 DNA follows: TGTGCCTCCCACACCCCCCGGCAGGGGGCAAACACCATATATTTT. Amino acids: CASHTPRQGANTIYF.

The gene calls are TRBV6-1 and TRBJ2-7; perhaps TRBD1 as D (5 bases). The CDR3 spans 17 residues. Trimming took off 2 bases at V and 0 bases at J, with 17 bases between the two ends. Germline V gene data show CDR1 as MNHNS and CDR2 as SASEGT. The CDR3 DNA sequence: TGTGCCAGCAGTGAACTTATTTCGCGGCAGGGCTCCTACGAGCAGTACTTC. This sequence encodes CASSELISRQGSYEQYF.

The rearrangement links TRBV9 to TRBJ2-1; 9 bases are a match to TRBD2. The germline V gene has CDR1 SGDLS and CDR2 YYNGEE. V was pared by 1 base and J by 4 bases, with 3 bases of the junction left unmatched. The CDR3 extends over 15 amino acids. The CDR3 here is CASSVSSGGYNEQFF. The CDR3, as DNA: TGTGCCAGCAGCGTATCGAGCGGGGGGTACAATGAGCAGTTCTTC.

V and J are TRBV5-1 and TRBJ2-1; the D gene is possibly TRBD1 (6 bases). Trimming took 0 bases from V and 0 from J, leaving 16 bases between them. There are 18 residues in the CDR3. Germline V CDR1 and CDR2: SGHRS, YFSETQ. The CDR3 DNA reads as TGCGCCAGCAGCTTGGGGGGGCCCGGGACGAGCTCCTACAATGAGCAGTTCTTC. The encoded protein is CASSLGGPGTSSYNEQFF.

The chain links TRBV7-9 to TRBJ1-2; the D gene is possibly TRBD1 (5 bases). The CDR3 has 17 amino acids. V lost 1 base and J lost 4, with 19 bases in between. Looked up from germline, CDR1 is SEHNR and CDR2 is FQNEAQ (reference sequence). The CDR3 DNA follows: TGTGCCAGCAGCTTAGGCCCTCCCATGGGGGGTGGCTATGGCTACACCTTC. Its translation is CASSLGPPMGGGYGYTF.

The CDR3 coding sequence is TGCAGCGTTGGGGGACAGGGGGCGGGAGTCACTGAAGCTTTCTTT. It translates to CSVGGQGAGVTEAFF. The chain carries TRBV29-1 and TRBJ1-1, with 12 nucleotides matching TRBD1. Germline CDR1 and CDR2: SQVTM and ANQGSEA. V lost 4 bases, J lost 4 bases, and 7 bases stayed unmatched. The CDR3 sequence is 15 residues long.